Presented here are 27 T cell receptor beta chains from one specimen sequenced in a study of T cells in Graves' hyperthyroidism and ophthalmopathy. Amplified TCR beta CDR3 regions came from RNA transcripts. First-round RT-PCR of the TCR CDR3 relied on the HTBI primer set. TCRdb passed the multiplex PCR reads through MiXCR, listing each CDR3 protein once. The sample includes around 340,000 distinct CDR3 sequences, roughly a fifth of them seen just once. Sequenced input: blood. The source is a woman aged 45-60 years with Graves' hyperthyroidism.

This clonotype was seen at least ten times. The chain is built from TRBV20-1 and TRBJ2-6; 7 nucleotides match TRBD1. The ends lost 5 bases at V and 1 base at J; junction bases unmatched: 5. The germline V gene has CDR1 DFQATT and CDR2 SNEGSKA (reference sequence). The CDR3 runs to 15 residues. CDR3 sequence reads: CSAYRQGSGANVLTF. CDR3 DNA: TGCAGTGCTTACCGACAGGGATCTGGGGCCAACGTCCTGACTTTC.

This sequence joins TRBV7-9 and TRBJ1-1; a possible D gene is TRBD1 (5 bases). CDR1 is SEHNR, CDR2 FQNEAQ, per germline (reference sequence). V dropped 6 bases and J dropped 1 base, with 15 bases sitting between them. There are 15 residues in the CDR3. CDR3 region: CASSHAGTANTEAFF. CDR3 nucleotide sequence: TGTGCCAGCAGTCACGCCGGGACCGCGAACACTGAAGCTTTCTTT. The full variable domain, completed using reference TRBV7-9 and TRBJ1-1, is DTGVSQNPRHKITKRGQNVTFRCDPISEHNRLYWYRQTLGQGPEFLTYFQNEAQLEKSRLLSDRFSAERPKGSFSTLEIQRTEQGDSAMYLCASSHAGTANTEAFFGQGTRLTVV.

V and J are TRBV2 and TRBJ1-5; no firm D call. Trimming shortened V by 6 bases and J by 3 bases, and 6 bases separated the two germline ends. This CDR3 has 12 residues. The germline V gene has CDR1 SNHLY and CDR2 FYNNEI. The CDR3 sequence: CASSPLNQPQHF. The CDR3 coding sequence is TGTGCCAGCAGCCCCCTCAATCAGCCCCAGCATTTT.

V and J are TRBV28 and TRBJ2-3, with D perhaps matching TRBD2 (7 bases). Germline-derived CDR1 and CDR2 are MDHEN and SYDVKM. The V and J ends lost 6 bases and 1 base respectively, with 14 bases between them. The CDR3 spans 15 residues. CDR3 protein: CASRAWEGGTDTQYF. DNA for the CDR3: TGTGCCAGCAGGGCCTGGGAGGGGGGCACAGATACGCAGTATTTT.

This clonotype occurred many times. CDR3 coding DNA: TGTGCCTGGAGTCTGGGAGCTGAAGCTTTCTTT. This codes for CAWSLGAEAFF. The gene calls are TRBV30 and TRBJ1-1; unclear D gene. Germline V gene lookup returns CDR1 GTSNPN and CDR2 SVGIG (reference sequence). CDR3 size: 11 residues. V was cut by 2 bases and J by 6 bases, with 7 bases left in between.

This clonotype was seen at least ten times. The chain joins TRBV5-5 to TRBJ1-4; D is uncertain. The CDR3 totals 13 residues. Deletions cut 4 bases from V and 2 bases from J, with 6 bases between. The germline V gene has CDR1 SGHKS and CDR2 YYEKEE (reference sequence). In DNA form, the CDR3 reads TGTGCCAGCAGCCCGTCCACTAATGAAAAACTGTTTTTT. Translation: CASSPSTNEKLFF.

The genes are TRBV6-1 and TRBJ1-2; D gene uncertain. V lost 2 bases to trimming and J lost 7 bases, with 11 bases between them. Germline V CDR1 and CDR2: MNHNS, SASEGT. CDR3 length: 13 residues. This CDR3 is CASSESAVSGYTF. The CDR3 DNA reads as TGTGCCAGCAGTGAATCGGCAGTATCTGGCTACACCTTC.

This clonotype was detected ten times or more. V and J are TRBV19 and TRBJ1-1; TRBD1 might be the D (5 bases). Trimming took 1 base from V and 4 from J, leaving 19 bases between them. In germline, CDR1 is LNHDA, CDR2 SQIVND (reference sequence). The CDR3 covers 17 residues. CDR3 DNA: TGTGCCAGTAGTATAGGCCCAGGGAAGCCCAGGGCCACTGAAGCTTTCTTT. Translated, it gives CASSIGPGKPRATEAFF.

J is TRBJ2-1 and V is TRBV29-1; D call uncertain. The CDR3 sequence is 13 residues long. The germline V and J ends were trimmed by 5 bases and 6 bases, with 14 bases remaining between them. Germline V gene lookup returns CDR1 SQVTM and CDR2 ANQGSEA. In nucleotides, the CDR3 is TGCAGCGTTCTGGCGCGTGGCAGCAATGAGCAGTTCTTC. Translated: CSVLARGSNEQFF.

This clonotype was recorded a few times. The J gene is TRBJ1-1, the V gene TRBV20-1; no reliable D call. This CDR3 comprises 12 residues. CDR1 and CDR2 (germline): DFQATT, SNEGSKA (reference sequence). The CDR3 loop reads CSLGPWGTEAFF. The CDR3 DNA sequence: TGCAGCCTTGGACCTTGGGGCACTGAAGCTTTCTTT.

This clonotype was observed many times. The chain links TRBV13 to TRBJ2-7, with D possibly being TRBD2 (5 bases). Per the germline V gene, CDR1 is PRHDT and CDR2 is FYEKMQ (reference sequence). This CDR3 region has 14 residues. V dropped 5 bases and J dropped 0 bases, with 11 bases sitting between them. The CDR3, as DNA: TGTGCCAGCAGCGCCTCTAGCTCCTCCTACGAGCAGTACTTC. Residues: CASSASSSSYEQYF. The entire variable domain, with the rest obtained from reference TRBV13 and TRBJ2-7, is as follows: AAGVIQSPRHLIKEKRETATLKCYPIPRHDTVYWYQQGPGQDPQFLISFYEKMQSDKGSIPDRFSAQQFSDYHSELNMSSLELGDSALYFCASSASSSSYEQYFGPGTRLTVT.

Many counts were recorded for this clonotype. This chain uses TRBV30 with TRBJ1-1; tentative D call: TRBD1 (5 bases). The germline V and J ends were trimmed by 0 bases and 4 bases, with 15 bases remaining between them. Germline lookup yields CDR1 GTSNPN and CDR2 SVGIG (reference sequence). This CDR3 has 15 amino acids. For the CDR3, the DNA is TGTGCCTGGAGTGTAGACATTCAGGGAGGCACTGAAGCTTTCTTT. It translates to CAWSVDIQGGTEAFF.

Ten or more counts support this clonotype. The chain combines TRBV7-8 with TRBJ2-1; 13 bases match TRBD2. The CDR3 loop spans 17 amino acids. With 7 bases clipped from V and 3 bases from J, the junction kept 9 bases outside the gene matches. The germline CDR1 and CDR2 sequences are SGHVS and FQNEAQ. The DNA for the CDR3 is TGTGCCAGCAAGGGACTAGCGGGATCTGACATCTACAATGAGCAGTTCTTC. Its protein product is CASKGLAGSDIYNEQFF.

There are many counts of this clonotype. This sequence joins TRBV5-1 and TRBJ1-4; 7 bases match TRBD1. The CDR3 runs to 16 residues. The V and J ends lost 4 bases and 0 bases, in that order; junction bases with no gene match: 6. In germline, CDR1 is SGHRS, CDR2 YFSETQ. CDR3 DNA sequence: TGCGCCAGCAGCCCCCGACAGGGAGCAACTAATGAAAAACTGTTTTTT. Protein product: CASSPRQGATNEKLFF.

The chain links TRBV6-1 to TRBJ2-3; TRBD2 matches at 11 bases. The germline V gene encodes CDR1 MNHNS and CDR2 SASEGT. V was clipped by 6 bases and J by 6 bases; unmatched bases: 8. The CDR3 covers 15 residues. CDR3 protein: CASRPGLAVYDTQYF. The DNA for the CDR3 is TGTGCCAGCAGGCCGGGACTAGCGGTATACGATACGCAGTATTTT.

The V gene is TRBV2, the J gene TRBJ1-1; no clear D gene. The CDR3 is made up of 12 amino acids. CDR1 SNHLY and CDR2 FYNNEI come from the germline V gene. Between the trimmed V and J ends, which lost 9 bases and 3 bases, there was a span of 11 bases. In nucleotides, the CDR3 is TGTGCCAGGAGAGGTGGGGACACTGAAGCTTTCTTT. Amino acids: CARRGGDTEAFF.

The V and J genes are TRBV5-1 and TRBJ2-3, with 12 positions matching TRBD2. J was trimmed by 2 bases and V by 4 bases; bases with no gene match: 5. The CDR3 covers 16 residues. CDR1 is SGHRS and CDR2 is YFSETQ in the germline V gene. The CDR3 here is CASSPGTSGFTDTQYF. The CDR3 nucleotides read TGCGCCAGCAGCCCCGGGACTAGCGGGTTCACAGATACGCAGTATTTT.

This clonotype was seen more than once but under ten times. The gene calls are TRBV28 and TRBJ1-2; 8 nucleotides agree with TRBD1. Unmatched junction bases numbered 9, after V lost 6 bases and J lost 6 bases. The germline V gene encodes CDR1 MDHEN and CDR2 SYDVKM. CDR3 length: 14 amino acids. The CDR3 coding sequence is TGTGCCAGCAGCTCCCGACAGGGGTTGGATGGCTACACCTTC. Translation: CASSSRQGLDGYTF.

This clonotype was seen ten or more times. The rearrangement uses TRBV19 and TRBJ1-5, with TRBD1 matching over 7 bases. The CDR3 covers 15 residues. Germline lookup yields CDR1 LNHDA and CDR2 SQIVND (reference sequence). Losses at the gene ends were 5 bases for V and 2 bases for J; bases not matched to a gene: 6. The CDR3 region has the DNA TGTGCCAGTAGTTCTAGGACAGGAGGCAATCAGCCCCAGCATTTT. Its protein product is CASSSRTGGNQPQHF. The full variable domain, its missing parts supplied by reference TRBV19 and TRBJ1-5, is DGGITQSPKYLFRKEGQNVTLSCEQNLNHDAMYWYRQDPGQGLRLIYYSQIVNDFQKGDIAEGYSVSREKKESFPLTVTSAQKNPTAFYLCASSSRTGGNQPQHFGDGTRLSIL.

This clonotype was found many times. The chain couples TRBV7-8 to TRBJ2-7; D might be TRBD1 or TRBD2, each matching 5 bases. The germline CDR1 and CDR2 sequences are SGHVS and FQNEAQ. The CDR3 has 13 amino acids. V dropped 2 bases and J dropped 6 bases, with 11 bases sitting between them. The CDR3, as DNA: TGTGCCAGCAGCTTACAGGGAGTCGGCGAGCAGTACTTC. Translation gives CASSLQGVGEQYF.

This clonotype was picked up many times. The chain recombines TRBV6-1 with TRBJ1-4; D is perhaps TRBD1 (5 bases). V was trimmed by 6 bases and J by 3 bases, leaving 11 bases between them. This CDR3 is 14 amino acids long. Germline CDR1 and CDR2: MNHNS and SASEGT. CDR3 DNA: TGTGCCAGCAGCAAGGGGCCTGCTAATGAAAAACTGTTTTTT. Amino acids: CASSKGPANEKLFF.

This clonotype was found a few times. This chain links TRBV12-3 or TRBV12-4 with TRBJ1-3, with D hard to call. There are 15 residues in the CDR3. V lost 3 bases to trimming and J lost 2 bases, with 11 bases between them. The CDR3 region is CASSFLPETGNTIYF. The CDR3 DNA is TGTGCCAGCAGTTTTCTTCCCGAAACTGGAAACACCATATATTTT.

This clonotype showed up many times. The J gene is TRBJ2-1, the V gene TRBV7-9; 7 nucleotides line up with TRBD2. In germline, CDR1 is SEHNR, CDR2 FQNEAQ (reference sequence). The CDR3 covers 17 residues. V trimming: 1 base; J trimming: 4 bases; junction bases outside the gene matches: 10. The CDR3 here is CASSLVSRGSGYNEQFF. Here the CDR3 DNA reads TGTGCCAGCAGCTTAGTATCCCGCGGGAGTGGGTACAATGAGCAGTTCTTC.

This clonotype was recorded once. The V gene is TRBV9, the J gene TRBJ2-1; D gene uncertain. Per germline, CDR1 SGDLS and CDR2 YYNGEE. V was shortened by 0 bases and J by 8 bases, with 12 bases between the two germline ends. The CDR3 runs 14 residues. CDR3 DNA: TGTGCCAGCAGCGTAGATGGGTATGGGGATGAGCAGTTCTTC. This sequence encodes CASSVDGYGDEQFF.

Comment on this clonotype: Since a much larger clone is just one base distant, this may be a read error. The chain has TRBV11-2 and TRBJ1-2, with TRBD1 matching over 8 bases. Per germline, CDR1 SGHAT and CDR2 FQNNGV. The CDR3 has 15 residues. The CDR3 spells CASSSRTGKAYGCTF. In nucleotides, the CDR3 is TGTGCCAGCAGCTCGAGGACAGGGAAGGCCTATGGCTGCACCTTC.

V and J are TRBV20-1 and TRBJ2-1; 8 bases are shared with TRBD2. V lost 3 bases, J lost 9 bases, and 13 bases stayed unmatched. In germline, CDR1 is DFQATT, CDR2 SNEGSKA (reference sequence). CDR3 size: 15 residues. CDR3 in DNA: TGCAGTGCTAGGGGGGAATCCGGGGGGGCGGGTGAGCAGTTCTTC. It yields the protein CSARGESGGAGEQFF.

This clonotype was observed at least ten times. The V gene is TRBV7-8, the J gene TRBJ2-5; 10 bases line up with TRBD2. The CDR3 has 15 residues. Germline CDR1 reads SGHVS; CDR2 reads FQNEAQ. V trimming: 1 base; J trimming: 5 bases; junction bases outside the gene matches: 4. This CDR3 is CASSLGGTSAETQYF. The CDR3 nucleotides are TGTGCCAGCAGCTTAGGGGGGACTAGCGCTGAGACCCAGTACTTC.